These 23 T cell receptor beta chains were sequenced from one sample in a study of vaccination and CD4 T cells after COVID-19. The Oncomine TCR Beta short-read assay was applied to DNA of cultured CD4+ T cells. A single record per CDR3 protein comes from TCRdb applying MiXCR to the PCR reads. The data show about 12,000 distinct CDR3 sequences, 50% seen once. Antigens of these TCRs are unknown. Treatment described: approximately 10-day PBMC culture with coronavirus spike peptide pools or control peptides (ViraFEST assay). Sequenced material: CD4+ T cells from blood, cultured in vitro. These receptor sequences come from a human donor who had recovered from COVID-19.

This clonotype was seen a handful of times. The chain couples TRBV6-5 to TRBJ2-3; D is undetermined. CDR3 size: 16 residues. Germline V gives CDR1 MNHEY, CDR2 SVGAGI. V was cut by 0 bases and J by 2 bases, with 12 bases left in between. The CDR3 protein is CASSYSPGKPTDTQYF. For the CDR3, the DNA is TGTGCCAGCAGTTACTCGCCTGGCAAGCCCACAGATACGCAGTATTTT.

The rearrangement links TRBV5-4 to TRBJ1-2; weak D call: TRBD1 (5 bases). Trimming removed 4 bases at V and 9 bases at J, with 22 bases between. Germline loops: CDR1 SGHNT, CDR2 YYREEE (reference sequence). The CDR3 is 15 residues long. The chain's CDR3 is CASSVTSSGARSYTF. The CDR3 coding sequence is TGTGCCAGCAGCGTGACTTCCTCCGGGGCTAGAAGCTACACCTTC.

J is TRBJ2-1 and V is TRBV10-1; D is unresolved. This CDR3 is 11 amino acids long. CDR1 WNHNN and CDR2 SYGVQD come from the germline V gene (reference sequence). Trimming shortened V by 3 bases and J by 3 bases, and 0 bases separated the two germline ends. The DNA for the CDR3 is TGCGCCAGCAGTGACTACAATGAGCAGTTCTTC. Protein: CASSDYNEQFF.

The chain carries TRBV9 and TRBJ1-2; the D gene is possibly TRBD1 (5 bases). Germline CDR1 and CDR2: SGDLS and YYNGEE. The V gene lost 0 bases and the J gene lost 4 bases, with 13 bases spanning the gap. This CDR3 contains 15 residues. CDR3 coding DNA: TGTGCCAGCAGCGTAGCGGCTCAGGGAACCTATGGCTACACCTTC. It encodes CASSVAAQGTYGYTF.

The chain couples TRBV2 to TRBJ2-7; TRBD1 agrees at 7 bases. The CDR3 extends over 14 amino acids. Germline values: CDR1 SNHLY, CDR2 FYNNEI. Trimming took 7 bases from V and 3 from J; bases not matched to a gene: 9. The CDR3 is CASMTTGAFYEQYF. CDR3 nucleotides: TGTGCCAGCATGACTACAGGGGCCTTCTACGAGCAGTACTTC.

The gene calls are TRBV7-2 and TRBJ1-1; possibly TRBD1 for D (6 bases). Germline assignment: CDR1 SGHTA and CDR2 FQGNSA. The CDR3 runs to 16 residues. V gave up 1 base and J gave up 2 bases, with 14 bases separating them. The CDR3 DNA sequence: TGTGCCAGCAGCTTAGAATCCGGGACATATAACACTGAAGCTTTCTTT. It is translated as CASSLESGTYNTEAFF.

The chain carries TRBV12-3 or TRBV12-4 and TRBJ1-6; D unclear. The CDR3 has 14 amino acids. Trimming stripped 5 bases from V and 10 bases from J, with 15 bases between. The CDR3 is CASSESLTGSPLHF. The CDR3 DNA reads TGTGCCAGCAGTGAGTCTCTAACGGGGTCACCCCTCCACTTT.

This chain uses TRBV7-6 with TRBJ2-5; 9 bases line up with TRBD1. This CDR3 is built from 16 residues. The V segment lost 4 bases and the J segment 5 bases; nucleotides outside the gene matches: 11. Germline CDR1 is SGHVS and CDR2 is FNYEAQ. CDR3 loop: CASSSPLRDRAETQYF. As DNA, the CDR3 is TGTGCCAGCAGCTCCCCACTCCGGGACAGGGCGGAGACCCAGTACTTC.

This clonotype was seen only a few times. The chain joins TRBV28 to TRBJ1-1, with 7 positions matching TRBD1. Germline V gives CDR1 MDHEN, CDR2 SYDVKM. The V segment lost 7 bases and the J segment 3 bases; nucleotides outside the gene matches: 11. There are 15 residues in the CDR3. The DNA for the CDR3 is TGTGCCAGCACCGCCCCAGGGGGAAGAGACACTGAAGCTTTCTTT. Translation gives CASTAPGGRDTEAFF. Full variable domain (outside the CDR3, taken from reference TRBV28 and TRBJ1-1): DVKVTQSSRYLVKRTGEKVFLECVQDMDHENMFWYRQDPGLGLRLIYFSYDVKMKEKGDIPEGYSVSREKKERFSLILESASTNQTSMYLCASTAPGGRDTEAFFGQGTRLTVV.

The J gene is TRBJ2-4, the V gene TRBV7-9; tentatively, D is TRBD1 or TRBD2 (6 bases each). Trimming took 7 bases from V and 0 from J, leaving 13 bases between them. The germline V gene encodes CDR1 SEHNR and CDR2 FQNEAQ (reference sequence). This CDR3 is built from 15 residues. CDR3 coding DNA: TGTGCCAGCATCCCTTCGGGGGCAGCCAAAAACATTCAGTACTTC. It encodes CASIPSGAAKNIQYF.

The CDR3, as DNA: TGTGCCAGCAGCGGGGGCTCGAGGGAGACCCAGTACTTC. This encodes CASSGGSRETQYF. V usage is TRBV6-1 and J usage is TRBJ2-5; D tentatively fits TRBD1 or TRBD2 (6 bases each). Germline values: CDR1 MNHNS, CDR2 SASEGT. Deletions cut 6 bases from V and 5 bases from J, with 13 bases between. This CDR3 spans 13 amino acids.

The CDR3: CAWSAQRDTEAFF. CDR3 nucleotides: TGTGCCTGGAGTGCTCAGCGGGACACTGAAGCTTTCTTT. The chain joins TRBV30 to TRBJ1-1; D call uncertain. Looked up from germline, CDR1 is GTSNPN and CDR2 is SVGIG (reference sequence). This CDR3 has 13 residues. Trimming took off 1 base at V and 3 bases at J, with 9 bases between the two ends.

This clonotype was picked up a small number of times. The chain employs TRBV12-3 or TRBV12-4 and TRBJ1-1; no clear D gene. The CDR3 sequence is 12 residues long. Trimming left V 3 bases short and J 5 bases short, with 7 bases between. CDR3 sequence reads: CASSFRGTEAFF. CDR3 coding DNA: TGTGCCAGCAGTTTCCGAGGTACTGAAGCTTTCTTT.

The chain uses TRBV12-3 or TRBV12-4 and TRBJ1-3, with 12 bases lining up with TRBD1. J gave up 2 bases and V 8 bases, and 1 base lay outside the gene matches. The CDR3 covers 14 residues. The CDR3 DNA reads TGTGCCAGCGGGACAGGGGGCGCTGGAAACACCATATATTTT. Its protein is CASGTGGAGNTIYF.

A single count supports this clonotype. This may stem from a read error, because a much larger clone lies one nucleotide away. This chain links TRBV20-1 with TRBJ1-6; D remains ambiguous. The CDR3 has 16 amino acids. Germline-derived CDR1 and CDR2 are DFQATT and SNEGSKA (reference sequence). The CDR3 coding sequence is TGCAGTGCTAGAATGACGGGGAGCTCCCATAATTCACCCCTCCACTTT. Its protein product is CSARMTGSSHNSPLHF.

The V call is TRBV12-3 or TRBV12-4, the J call TRBJ2-5, with 9 positions matching TRBD1. Unmatched junction bases numbered 14, after V lost 5 bases and J lost 4 bases. The CDR3 is made up of 17 amino acids. The CDR3 reads CASSLSGTGKVRETQYF. The CDR3 DNA follows: TGTGCCAGCAGTCTATCCGGGACAGGGAAAGTTAGAGAGACCCAGTACTTC.

A remark on this clonotype: Sequence at one end of the junction differs from germline and may be a read error. The chain links TRBV28 to TRBJ1-2, with a weak D call TRBD1 (5 bases). Germline CDR1 is MDHEN and CDR2 is SYDVKM. The CDR3 has 16 residues. This CDR3 is CASSLSGTEATYGFTF. CDR3 in DNA: TGTGCCAGCAGTTTGTCCGGGACGGAGGCAACCTATGGCTTCACCTTC.

This clonotype was counted a few times. The chain recombines TRBV5-1 with TRBJ1-2; 9 nucleotides match TRBD1. Looked up from germline, CDR1 is SGHRS and CDR2 is YFSETQ. CDR3 length: 14 amino acids. Trimming cost V 6 bases and J 4 bases; bases outside gene matches: 7. The CDR3 protein is CASNPTGGSYGYTF. The CDR3 DNA reads TGCGCCAGCAACCCGACAGGGGGGTCCTATGGCTACACCTTC.

The table lists this clonotype with a few counts. The chain links TRBV7-8 to TRBJ2-3, with D perhaps TRBD2 (5 bases). Trimming pared 3 bases from V and 5 bases from J, leaving 15 bases between. The length of the CDR3 is 15 residues. The germline CDR1 and CDR2 sequences are SGHVS and FQNEAQ. CDR3 residues: CASSFRRAQGDTQYF. The CDR3, as DNA: TGTGCCAGCAGCTTCCGGCGGGCCCAAGGAGATACGCAGTATTTT.

This clonotype turned up a few times. This sequence joins TRBV6-1 and TRBJ2-1, with 10 bases lining up with TRBD1. Germline V CDR1 and CDR2: MNHNS, SASEGT. The V segment lost 7 bases and the J segment 7 bases; nucleotides outside the gene matches: 7. CDR3 length: 14 residues. CDR3 nucleotide sequence: TGTGCCAGCACTTGGGACAGGGGTGGGAATGAGCAGTTCTTC. Translation: CASTWDRGGNEQFF.

The V call is TRBV25-1, the J call TRBJ2-3; 15 nucleotides line up with TRBD2. The germline CDR1 and CDR2 sequences are MGHDK and SYGVNS. V shed 6 bases, J shed 4 bases, and the junction held 5 bases outside the gene matches. The CDR3 contains 16 residues. Here the CDR3 DNA reads TGTGCCAGCAGCGGGACTAGCGGGGGGAGGGCAGATACGCAGTATTTT. This encodes CASSGTSGGRADTQYF.

The rearrangement links TRBV12-3 or TRBV12-4 to TRBJ1-1; a weak D match, TRBD1 (5 bases). The CDR3 has 14 residues. V lost 5 bases to trimming and J lost 3 bases, with 13 bases between them. CDR3 bases: TGTGCCAGCAGTCCCCCGCAGGGATACACTGAAGCTTTCTTT. Its translation is CASSPPQGYTEAFF.

This clonotype was recorded once. CDR3 region: CASSSPSGSGRYEQFF. The DNA for the CDR3 is TGTGCCAGCAGTTCTCCTAGCGGGTCTGGGAGGTATGAGCAGTTCTTC. This chain uses TRBV12-3 or TRBV12-4 with TRBJ2-1, with 8 bases identical to TRBD2. The V and J ends lost 4 bases and 8 bases, in that order; junction bases with no gene match: 13. This CDR3 is built from 16 residues.